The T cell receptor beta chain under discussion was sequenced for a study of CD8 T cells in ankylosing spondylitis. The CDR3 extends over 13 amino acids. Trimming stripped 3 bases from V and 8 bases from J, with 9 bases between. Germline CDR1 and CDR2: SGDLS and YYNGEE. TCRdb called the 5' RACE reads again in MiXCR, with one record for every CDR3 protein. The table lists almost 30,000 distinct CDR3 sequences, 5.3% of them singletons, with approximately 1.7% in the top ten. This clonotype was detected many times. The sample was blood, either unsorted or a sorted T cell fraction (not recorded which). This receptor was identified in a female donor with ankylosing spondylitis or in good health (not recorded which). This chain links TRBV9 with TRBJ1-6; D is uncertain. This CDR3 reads CASSARIYSPLHF. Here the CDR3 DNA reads TGTGCCAGCAGCGCCCGGATCTATTCACCCCTCCACTTT.